The subject of this entry is one T cell receptor beta chain. This clone was seen only a few times. Its antigen remains undetermined. It has no much larger one-base neighbor in the sample; base qualities were not kept. The entry originates in a study of PD-L1 blockade in urothelial cancer (TCRdb year 2017). About the full investigation: Therapy was started in about 2014 for all patients, and atezolizumab 1,200 mg was administered intravenously every 3 weeks. The study, an exploratory multi-omic analysis, examined somatic, immune and clinical correlates of response to PD-L1 blockade with atezolizumab in urothelial cancer. Durable clinical benefit was defined as a progression-free survival longer than 6 months, and TCR features were additionally tested against progression-free survival and overall survival. In the same patients, whole exome sequencing and RNA sequencing of pretreatment tumors were performed in addition to TCR sequencing. Patients had an ECOG performance status of 0 or 1 and had received between 0 and 3 prior chemotherapy regimens. Blood samples were analyzed at 3 weeks after treatment start (second dose) and at 6 weeks after treatment start. A median of around 150,000 T cells and approximately 83,000 unique TCRs was obtained from blood samples, and a median clonality of roughly 0.08 was observed. Pretreatment tumor samples, along with matched peripheral blood collected serially before and after atezolizumab treatment, underwent TCR sequencing. Durable clinical benefit was achieved by nine patients but not by the remaining 20. About 85% of the roughly 30 patients were males with bladder-origin urothelial cancer, and about 60% of the 29 reported a prior smoking history. Some 30 patients had pretreatment blood TCR-seq, some 24 had at least one posttreatment blood collection, and some 24 had tumor TCR-seq. What the work shows at the level of the full study, not this receptor alone: A pretreatment peripheral blood TCR clonality below the median was linked to improved progression-free and overall survival. At 3 weeks after the start of treatment, tumor-associated TCR clones in peripheral blood had expanded more in patients with durable benefit (n of about 21, p = 0.022). Because the sample size was small (n ≈ 30) and many exploratory analyses were performed, the results are intended to be hypothesis-generating.

CDR1 and CDR2 are read off the germline V gene as MDHEN and SYDVKM. Measured from the cysteine to the phenylalanine, the CDR3 is 18 residues long. Of all the DNA, just the CDR3 is kept, 54 bases in frame from base 1. Germline trimming: 2 bases from V, 4 bases from J; junction bases outside gene matches: 11. Sample time point, as interpreted from the label and publication: pretreatment peripheral blood. The cohort included about 27 patients with locally advanced or metastatic urothelial carcinoma who were treated at Memorial Sloan Kettering on a trial protocol. Peripheral blood mononuclear cells were collected pretreatment and during treatment, with between 1 and 8 total time points per patient. The Qiagen DNeasy Blood extraction kit was used to purify genomic DNA from total PBMCs and tumor samples. PBMCs were collected pretreatment and during treatment, and were isolated and stored as previously described.

To estimate absolute template abundance from read counts, synthetic TCR analog templates were spiked into each PCR. Using the immunoSEQ assay, TCRbeta CDR3 regions were amplified from genomic DNA with bias-controlled V and J gene primers. Sequencing of rearranged TCRbeta segments was done at approximately 20X coverage. Per the original workflow: Clustering was used to correct sequencing errors, and CDR3s were annotated against IMGT to assign V, D and J genes. Out-of-frame and stop-codon sequences were excluded, and only productive TCRbeta rearrangements were used in downstream analyses. Clonality was calculated as one minus the Shannon entropy normalized by the log of the number of unique productive sequences. Fisher's exact test with Benjamini-Hochberg correction, at a threshold of adjusted p below 0.01, was used to find clones that differed between time points or between blood and tumor. TCRdb provides this immuneACCESS table in a form limited to in-frame rearrangements. Some clones are lacking; in checked studies, under half of them reflect an unresolved V gene, and why the rest are absent is not known. That table supplies the V and J calls and clone size; D and trimming were determined from the DNA. The sample data list 35,000 to 45,000 clones, and 80% to 90% of these were observed just once. The biggest ten clones account for roughly 7.1% of the sample.

This material consisted of PBMCs, taken around atezolizumab (anti-PD-L1) treatment. The clonotype was recovered from a man between 60 and 75 years old with urothelial cancer. This chain joins TRBV28 to TRBJ2-2, and 9 junction bases match TRBD1. This receptor carries the CDR3 CASSLPADRGYITGELFF. The DNA sequence is as follows: TGTGCCAGCAGTTTACCAGCGGACAGGGGATATATCACCGGGGAGCTGTTTTTT.